These T cell receptor beta chains were read from a single sample in a study of cytomegalovirus exposure and HLA in healthy donors. The method was immunoSEQ multiplex PCR; TCRdb's version includes in-frame clones alone and lacks a portion of them. The sample shows 150,000 or so clones, approximately 84% of them seen only once. Sequences were obtained from PBMCs. Receptors were obtained from a man aged 45-65 years in good health and CMV-seropositive. Both conserved end residues are part of each CDR3. The D gene is left open where the match is weak. For some rows the clone size is stated as once, few or many, or as a class when expanded; others skip it.

clone_size	d_call	v_call	j_call	cdr3_nt	cdr3_aa
-	TRBD1	TRBV6-4	TRBJ1-5	TGTGCCAGCAGTGCCTGGACAGGGTCCCAGCCCCAGCATTTT	CASSAWTGSQPQHF
-	-	TRBV6-5	TRBJ1-1	TGTGCCAGCAGTTCAGGACTAAACACTGAAGCTTTCTTT	CASSSGLNTEAFF
-	-	TRBV25-1	TRBJ1-5	TGTGCCAGCAGTTCGGGGGGCATTAGCAATCAGCCCCAGCATTTT	CASSSGGISNQPQHF
-	-	TRBV2	TRBJ1-1	TGTGCCAGCAGTGAAGCGCTGGGACAAGCTGAAGCTTTCTTT	CASSEALGQAEAFF
-	-	TRBV6-1	TRBJ2-5	TGTGCCAGCAACCGGACCCCAACAGGGCTAGAGACCCAGTACTTC	CASNRTPTGLETQYF
-	TRBD2	TRBV9	TRBJ2-2	TGTGCCAGCAGCGTAGGAAGCGGGATGCCCGGGGAGCTGTTTTTT	CASSVGSGMPGELFF
-	-	TRBV27	TRBJ2-3	TGTGCCAGCAGTCCCTTGGCGGCAGTTAGCACAGATACGCAGTATTTT	CASSPLAAVSTDTQYF
few	-	TRBV5-4	TRBJ2-1	TGTGCCAGCAGCCCAGAACCCCGGGTCGAGCAGTTCTTC	CASSPEPRVEQFF
-	TRBD1	TRBV4-2	TRBJ1-2	TGTGCCAGCACCCGACAGGGGGCAGGCTATGGCTACACCTTC	CASTRQGAGYGYTF
-	-	TRBV25-1	TRBJ1-1	TGTGCCAGCTACGGGGGGGGAGGATCGGCTTTCTTT	CASYGGGGSAFF
-	-	TRBV30	TRBJ2-7	TGTGCCTGGAGGGCGGCGGGACCGTCCTACGAGCAGTACTTC	CAWRAAGPSYEQYF
few	-	TRBV7-3	TRBJ2-7	TGTGCCAGCAGCACGGGACTGCCTCCCTACGAGCAGTACTTC	CASSTGLPPYEQYF
-	-	TRBV28	TRBJ1-1	-	CASSWGGTGEFSKLSF
-	TRBD2	TRBV28	TRBJ2-5	TGTGCCAGCAGATCTACTAGCGTAGAGACCCAGTACTTC	CASRSTSVETQYF
-	TRBD2	TRBV30	TRBJ2-7	TGTGCCTGGAGTGCACCGGGACTAGCTTGGGTCTACGAGCAGTACTTC	CAWSAPGLAWVYEQYF
few	-	TRBV6-1	TRBJ2-5	TGTGCCAGCAGTGAAGCGGCCCAAGAGACCCAGTACTTC	CASSEAAQETQYF
once	-	TRBV2	TRBJ2-7	TGTGCCAGCAGTGCGGCCTACGAGCAGTACTTC	CASSAAYEQYF
-	TRBD1	TRBV9	TRBJ1-2	TGTGCCAGCAGCCCCCGGACAGGGATGGAGTATGGCTACACCTTC	CASSPRTGMEYGYTF
-	-	TRBV5-1	TRBJ2-5	TGCGCCAGCAGCTTGTCTACAGGGCTGGAGACCCAGTACTTC	CASSLSTGLETQYF
-	TRBD2	TRBV6-6	TRBJ2-3	TGTGCCAGCACAGTGTTCGGGGGGGCAGATGCAGATACGCAGTATTTT	CASTVFGGADADTQYF
-	-	TRBV15	TRBJ1-4	TGTGCCACCAGCAGAGACCGGGATCACGGGGAAAAACTGTTTTTT	CATSRDRDHGEKLFF
-	TRBD1	TRBV5-1	TRBJ2-1	TGCGCCAGCGAGACAGGGGGAGTCTCCTACAATGAGCAGTTCTTC	CASETGGVSYNEQFF
-	-	TRBV2	TRBJ2-5	TGTGCCAGCAGACTGGACCAAGAGACCCAGTACTTC	CASRLDQETQYF
-	-	TRBV10-3	TRBJ2-1	TGTGCCATCAGGGAGACGGGCGGAGGCGGCTACAATGAGCAGTTCTTC	CAIRETGGGGYNEQFF
-	-	TRBV5-4	TRBJ2-5	TGTGCCAGCAGCCCGCAGGGGCAACAACAAGAGACCCAGTACTTC	CASSPQGQQQETQYF
few	-	TRBV18	TRBJ2-7	TGTGCCAGCTCACCAACAGGGACCCACGAGCAGTACTTC	CASSPTGTHEQYF
-	TRBD2	TRBV28	TRBJ2-7	TGTGCCAGCAGCCCCACGAGCGGGGGTTCCTACGAGCAGTACTTC	CASSPTSGGSYEQYF
once	TRBD2	TRBV18	TRBJ2-1	TGTGCCAGCTCACTGTCGGGACTAGCGGGAGTTTATGAGCAGTTCTTC	CASSLSGLAGVYEQFF
-	-	TRBV11-2	TRBJ2-1	TGTGCCAGCAGCCCGAGAGGGCTAGCGAGTGAGCAGTTCTTC	CASSPRGLASEQFF
-	-	TRBV29-1	TRBJ2-1	TGCAGCGTGCGCGCGGCCCATGAGCAGTTCTTC	CSVRAAHEQFF
-	-	TRBV18	TRBJ1-4	TGTGCCAGCTCACCGGGAAGACAGGCCCGTACTAATGAAAAACTGTTTTTT	CASSPGRQARTNEKLFF
-	-	TRBV10-3	TRBJ1-3	TGTGCCATCAGTGAAACAGGGAACACCATATATTTT	CAISETGNTIYF
-	TRBD2	TRBV5-1	TRBJ2-7	TGCGCCAGCAGCGTCGGACAGGAGACTAGCGGGAAGCAGTACTTC	CASSVGQETSGKQYF
-	-	TRBV5-1	TRBJ2-2	TGCGCCAGCAGCCGGGGGATAGCGGAACGGGCTACGGGGGAGCTGTTTTTT	CASSRGIAERATGELFF
-	TRBD1	TRBV5-1	TRBJ2-5	TGCGCCAGCAGCTTAGGATCTGGGACAGTCCTTCAAGAGACCCAGTACTTC	CASSLGSGTVLQETQYF
few	TRBD1	TRBV5-1	TRBJ2-3	TGCGCCAGCAGACGGGACAGTGATACGCAGTATTTT	CASRRDSDTQYF
few	TRBD1	TRBV9	TRBJ1-2	TGTGCCAGCAGCGTAGGGACAGGGGGAAACTATGGCTACACCTTC	CASSVGTGGNYGYTF
-	TRBD2	TRBV28	TRBJ2-1	TGTGCCAGTGTAGCGGGAGGCAATGAGCAGTTCTTC	CASVAGGNEQFF
-	-	TRBV6-6	TRBJ2-3	TGTGCCAGCACTAGGGGTCCCAGCACAGATACGCAGTATTTT	CASTRGPSTDTQYF
-	-	TRBV4-2	TRBJ2-7	TGTGCCAGCAGCCAAGATTTACGCCAGGAGCAGTACTTC	CASSQDLRQEQYF